The subject of this entry is one TCR beta chain. Its antigen is unknown. TCRdb reprocessed the 5' RACE reads via MiXCR and lists one record per CDR3 protein. The sample shows under 300,000 distinct CDR3 sequences, approximately 8.6% of them seen only once. These data belong to a study of identical twins. The ends lost 5 bases at V and 3 bases at J; junction bases unmatched: 4. The V gene's germline CDR1 is SEHNR and CDR2 FQNEAQ (reference sequence). This CDR3 is 13 amino acids long. Points from the study as a whole: Fewer insertions characterized abundant cord blood beta clonotypes, whereas memory repertoires showed none.

This sample also belongs to another study, concerning yellow fever vaccine responses in identical twins.

Specimen: CD8+ T cells sorted from blood. The chain combines TRBV7-9 with TRBJ2-7; 7 positions agree with TRBD1. The clonotype originates from a young woman in good health. For the CDR3, the DNA is TGTGCCAGCAGCAGTACAGGGGACTACGAGCAGTACTTC. As protein: CASSSTGDYEQYF.